This T cell receptor (beta chain) comes out of a study of T cell repertoires in urothelial bladder cancer (dated by TCRdb to about 2019). Study-wide context: Clinical stages of the 12 resected lesions were three cT0, three cTa, three cT1 and three cT2 or greater. Around twelve resected bladder lesions, made up of urothelial carcinoma (UC+) and benign (UC-) specimens, were studied. Eleven to twelve patients with bladder lesions undergoing transurethral resection were identified prospectively. The study compared TCR repertoire clonality in bladder tumors with that in benign bladder inflammation. What the study reported, not specific to this receptor: The median percentage of tumor infiltrating lymphocytes was approximately 2% in carcinoma specimens and approximately 11% in benign specimens. Fewer T cells were found in urothelial carcinoma specimens than in benign specimens, with medians of around 6,000 and 25,000, respectively. In carcinoma specimens, one T-cell clone made up as much as 17% of infiltrating lymphocytes, versus 2% in benign specimens.

The immunoSEQ assay was used to sequence the CDR3 region of the TCR beta chain. From the authors' description of their analysis: For each specimen, T-cell fraction, clonal dominance and maximum TCR clone frequency were calculated. Sourced from immuneACCESS, this table was stored by TCRdb with only in-frame sequences that have V and J called. A share of the clones is absent; for the studies checked, an unresolved V gene accounts for under half, and the remainder has no known explanation. For V, J and clone size, that table is used; D and trimming come from the DNA. This sample has some 9,000 clones in its table, and 58% of those were observed once. The ten largest clonotypes hold about 33% of the sample. Bladder lesion specimens were collected at transurethral resection and stored at -80C. From bladder specimens obtained at transurethral resection, DNA was extracted. Concerning this clone itself: No cognate antigen has been identified for it. Base qualities are not recorded, but no much larger clone differs from it by a single base.

V loses 1 base of germline sequence and J loses 5 bases, and the interval between the two ends is 10 bases. From a lookup of the germline V gene, CDR1 and CDR2 are SGHDT and YYEEEE. From cysteine to phenylalanine, the CDR3 is 13 amino acids long. Just the 39-base CDR3 DNA is kept, in frame starting at base 1. This sequence uses TRBV5-6 and TRBJ2-7; the D gene cannot be resolved reliably. The sequencing input was tumor-infiltrating cells from bladder cancer. The TCR sequence derives from a human donor with urothelial carcinoma. The CDR3 amino acid sequence is: CASSLSVINEQYF. In nucleotide form, the sequence is TGTGCCAGCAGCTTGTCGGTGATCAACGAGCAGTACTTC.